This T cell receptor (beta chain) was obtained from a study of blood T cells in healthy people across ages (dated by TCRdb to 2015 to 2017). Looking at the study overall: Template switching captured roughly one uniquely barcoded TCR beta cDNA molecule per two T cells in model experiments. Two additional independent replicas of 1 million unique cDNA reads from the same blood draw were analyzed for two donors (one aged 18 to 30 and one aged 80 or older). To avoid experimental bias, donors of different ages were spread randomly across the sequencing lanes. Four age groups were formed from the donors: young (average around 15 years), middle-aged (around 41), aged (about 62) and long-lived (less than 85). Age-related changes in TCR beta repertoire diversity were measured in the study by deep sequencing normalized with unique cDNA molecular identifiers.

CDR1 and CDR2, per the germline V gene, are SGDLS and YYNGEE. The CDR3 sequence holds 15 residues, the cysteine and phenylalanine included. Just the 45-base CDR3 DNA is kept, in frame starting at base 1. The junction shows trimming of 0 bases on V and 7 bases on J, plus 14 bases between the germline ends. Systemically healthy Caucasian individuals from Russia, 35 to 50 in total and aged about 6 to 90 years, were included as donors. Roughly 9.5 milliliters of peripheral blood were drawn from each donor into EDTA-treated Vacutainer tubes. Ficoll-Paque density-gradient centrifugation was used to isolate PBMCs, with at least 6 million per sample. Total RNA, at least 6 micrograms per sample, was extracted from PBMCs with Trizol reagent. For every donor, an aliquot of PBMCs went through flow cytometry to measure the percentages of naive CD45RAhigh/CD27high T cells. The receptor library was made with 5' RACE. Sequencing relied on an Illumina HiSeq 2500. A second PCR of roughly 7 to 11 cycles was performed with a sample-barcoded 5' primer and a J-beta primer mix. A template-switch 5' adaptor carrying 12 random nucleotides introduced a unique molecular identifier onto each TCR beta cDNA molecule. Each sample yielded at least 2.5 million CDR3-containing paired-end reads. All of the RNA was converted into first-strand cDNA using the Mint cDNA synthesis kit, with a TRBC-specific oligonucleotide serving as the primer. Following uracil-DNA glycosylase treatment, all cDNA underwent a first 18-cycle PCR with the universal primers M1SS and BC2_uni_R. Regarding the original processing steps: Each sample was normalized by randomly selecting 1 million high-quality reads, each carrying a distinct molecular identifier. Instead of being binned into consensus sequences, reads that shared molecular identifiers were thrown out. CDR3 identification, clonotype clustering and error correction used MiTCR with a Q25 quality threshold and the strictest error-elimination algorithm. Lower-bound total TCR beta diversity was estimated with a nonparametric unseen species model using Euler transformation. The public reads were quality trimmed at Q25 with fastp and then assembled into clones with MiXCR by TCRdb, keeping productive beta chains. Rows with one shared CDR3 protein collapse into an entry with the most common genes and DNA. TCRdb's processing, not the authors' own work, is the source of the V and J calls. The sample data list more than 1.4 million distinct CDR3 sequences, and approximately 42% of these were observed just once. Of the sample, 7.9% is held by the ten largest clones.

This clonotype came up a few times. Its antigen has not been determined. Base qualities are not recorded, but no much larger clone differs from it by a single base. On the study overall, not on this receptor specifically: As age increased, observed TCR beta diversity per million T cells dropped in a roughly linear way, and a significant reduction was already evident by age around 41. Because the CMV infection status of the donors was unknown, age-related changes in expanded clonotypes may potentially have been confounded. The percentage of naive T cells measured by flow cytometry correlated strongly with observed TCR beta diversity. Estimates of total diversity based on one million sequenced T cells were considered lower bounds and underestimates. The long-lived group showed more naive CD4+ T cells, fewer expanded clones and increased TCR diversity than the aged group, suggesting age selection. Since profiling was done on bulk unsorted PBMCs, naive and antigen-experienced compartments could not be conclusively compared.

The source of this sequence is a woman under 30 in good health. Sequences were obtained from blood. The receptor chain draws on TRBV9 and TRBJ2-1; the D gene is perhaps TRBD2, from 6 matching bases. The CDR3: CASSVDGSGGNEQFF. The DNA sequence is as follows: TGTGCCAGCAGCGTAGATGGTAGCGGAGGGAATGAGCAGTTCTTC.